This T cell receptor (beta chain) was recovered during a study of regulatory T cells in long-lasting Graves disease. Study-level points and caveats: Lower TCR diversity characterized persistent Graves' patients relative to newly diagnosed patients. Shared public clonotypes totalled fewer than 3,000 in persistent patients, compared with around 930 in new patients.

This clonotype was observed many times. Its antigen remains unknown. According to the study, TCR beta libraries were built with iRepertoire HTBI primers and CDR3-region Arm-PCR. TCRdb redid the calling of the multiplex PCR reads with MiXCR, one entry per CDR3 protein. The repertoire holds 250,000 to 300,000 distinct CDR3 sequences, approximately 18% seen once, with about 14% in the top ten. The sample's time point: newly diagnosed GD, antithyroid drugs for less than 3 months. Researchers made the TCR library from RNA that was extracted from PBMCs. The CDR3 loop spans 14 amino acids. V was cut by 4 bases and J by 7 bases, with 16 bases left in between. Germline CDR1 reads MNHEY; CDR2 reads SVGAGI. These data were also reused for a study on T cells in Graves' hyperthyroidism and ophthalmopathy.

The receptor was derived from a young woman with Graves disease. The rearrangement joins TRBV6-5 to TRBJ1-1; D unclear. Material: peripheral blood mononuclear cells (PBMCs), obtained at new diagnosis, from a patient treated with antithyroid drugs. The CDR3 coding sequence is TGTGCCAGCAGTTCCCCTCGTGAAGCTGGTGAAGCTTTCTTT. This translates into CASSSPREAGEAFF.